One sample yielded the 30 T cell receptor beta chains listed below, sequenced in a study of cytomegalovirus exposure and HLA in healthy donors. 13 Jbeta primers and 60 Vbeta primers were used for the PCR. Data came from immunoSEQ multiplex PCR; TCRdb stores just in-frame clones and leaves some out. The sample yields fewer than 200,000 clones, 83% seen once. The sample comprised PBMCs. The receptors were gathered from a man aged 50-60 years in good health and CMV-seronegative.

The rearrangement links TRBV7-9 to TRBJ2-1, with TRBD2 identical over 8 bases. J lost 0 bases, V lost 6 bases, and 10 bases had no gene match. This CDR3 has 17 amino acids. CDR1 and CDR2 from the germline V gene are SEHNR and FQNEAQ (reference sequence). The CDR3 DNA sequence: TGTGCCAGCAGTCTCCGCGGGGGGAGGAGCTCCTACAATGAGCAGTTCTTC. The encoded protein is CASSLRGGRSSYNEQFF.

This rearrangement joins TRBV28 to TRBJ2-7, with 9 bases that match TRBD2. Germline V lookup: CDR1 MDHEN, CDR2 SYDVKM. CDR3 size: 14 residues. The junction had 5 bases not matched to a gene; V was cut back by 6 bases and J by 2 bases. As DNA, the CDR3 is TGTGCCAGCAGAAGTAGCGGGAGCCCCTACGAGCAGTACTTC. It translates to CASRSSGSPYEQYF.

V gene TRBV4-1 combines with J gene TRBJ2-1; D remains ambiguous. The CDR3 length is 16 residues. Germline values: CDR1 MGHRA, CDR2 YSYEKL. V was cut by 0 bases and J by 3 bases, with 12 bases left in between. The CDR3 coding sequence is TGCGCCAGCAGCCAAGAACCGATTACGAGCTACAATGAGCAGTTCTTC. Translating gives CASSQEPITSYNEQFF.

This clone was detected once. The gene calls are TRBV6-6 and TRBJ2-5; D may be TRBD2 (7 bases). The DNA end is a closer match to TRBJ2-7, so the J assignment may be wrong. Germline CDR1 is MNHNY and CDR2 is SVGAGI (reference sequence). This CDR3 is 16 amino acids long. CDR3 region: CASSTGASGISYEQYF. CDR3 nucleotides: TGTGCCAGCAGCACGGGGGCTAGCGGAATTTCCTACGAGCAGTACTTC.

This chain links TRBV5-1 with TRBJ1-2; D is possibly TRBD1 (5 bases). Germline V gives CDR1 SGHRS, CDR2 YFSETQ. The CDR3 has 14 amino acids. Trimming removed 0 bases from V and 3 bases from J, with 9 bases in between. CDR3 amino acids: CASSLDPTDYGYTF. CDR3 in DNA: TGCGCCAGCAGCTTGGATCCGACAGACTATGGCTACACCTTC.

The chain employs TRBV7-8 and TRBJ2-1; possible D gene TRBD2, 6 bases. CDR1 and CDR2 (germline): SGHVS, FQNEAQ. This CDR3 has 15 residues. V lost 5 bases, J lost 3 bases, and 14 bases lay in between. The DNA for the CDR3 is TGTGCCAGCAGCCCGAACCTAGCGCTCTACAATGAGCAGTTCTTC. It translates to CASSPNLALYNEQFF. Complete variable domain (other parts from reference TRBV7-8 and TRBJ2-1): GAGVSQSPRYKVAKRGQDVALRCDPISGHVSLFWYQQALGQGPEFLTYFQNEAQLDKSGLPSDRFFAERPEGSVSTLKIQRTQQEDSAVYLCASSPNLALYNEQFFGPGTRLTVL.

The chain carries TRBV9 and TRBJ2-1; TRBD2 agrees at 9 bases. CDR3 length: 18 amino acids. CDR1 is SGDLS, CDR2 YYNGEE, per germline. V lost 0 bases and J lost 5; bases outside the gene matches: 12. CDR3 amino acids: CASSVGGIAGDMNNEQFF. CDR3 nucleotide sequence: TGTGCCAGCAGCGTAGGGGGAATAGCGGGAGATATGAACAATGAGCAGTTCTTC.

This clone was counted a single time. Here the CDR3 reads CASSQGLAGVNNEQFF. The CDR3, as DNA: TGTGCCAGCAGCCAGGGACTAGCGGGAGTGAATAATGAGCAGTTCTTC. The chain is built from TRBV14 and TRBJ2-1, with 14 bases matching TRBD2. Losses at the gene ends were 3 bases for V and 7 bases for J; bases not matched to a gene: 5. Per germline, CDR1 SGHDN and CDR2 FVKESK. CDR3 length: 16 amino acids.

The chain links TRBV6-6 to TRBJ1-1; 8 positions agree with TRBD1. There are 16 residues in the CDR3. CDR1 and CDR2 (germline): MNHNY, SVGAGI (reference sequence). V shed 2 bases, J shed 1 base, and the junction held 6 bases outside the gene matches. CDR3 sequence: CASSYGQGKTNTEAFF. DNA for the CDR3: TGTGCCAGCAGTTACGGACAGGGTAAGACGAACACTGAAGCTTTCTTT.

The chain combines TRBV9 with TRBJ1-2; D remains ambiguous. Germline CDR1 SGDLS, CDR2 YYNGEE. V was pared by 0 bases and J by 0 bases, with 9 bases between. The CDR3 sequence is 15 residues long. CDR3 sequence: CASSVARISNYGYTF. Written as DNA, the CDR3 is TGTGCCAGCAGCGTAGCTAGGATTTCTAACTATGGCTACACCTTC.

The DNA of the CDR3 is TGTGCCAGCAGCAAGGGAGGGGTTCCTGAAGCTTTCTTT. Translation gives CASSKGGVPEAFF. The V gene is TRBV6-5, the J gene TRBJ1-1; tentative D call: TRBD1 (5 bases). Trimming stripped 6 bases from V and 6 bases from J, with 14 bases between. Germline V gene data show CDR1 as MNHEY and CDR2 as SVGAGI. This CDR3 has 13 amino acids.

CDR3 amino acids: CASWLAGANTGELFF. The CDR3 DNA reads TGCGCCAGCTGGCTAGCGGGTGCGAACACCGGGGAGCTGTTTTTT. This chain uses TRBV10-2 with TRBJ2-2; 8 bases line up with TRBD2. Germline V gene lookup returns CDR1 WSHSY and CDR2 SAAADI. V gave up 8 bases and J gave up 0 bases; unmatched junction bases: 5. This CDR3 spans 15 amino acids.

The chain joins TRBV6-5 to TRBJ1-3, with no clear D. Germline CDR1 is MNHEY and CDR2 is SVGAGI. V lost 2 bases to trimming and J lost 4 bases, with 6 bases between them. This CDR3 is 13 amino acids long. The CDR3 sequence: CASSYGGGNTIYF. As DNA, the CDR3 is TGTGCCAGCAGTTACGGTGGCGGAAACACCATATATTTT.

The genes are TRBV4-2 and TRBJ2-3; 16 bases line up with TRBD2. J gave up 5 bases and V 7 bases, and 6 bases lay outside the gene matches. Germline V gene data show CDR1 as LGHNA and CDR2 as YNFKEQ. The CDR3 runs to 16 residues. The CDR3 DNA reads as TGTGCCAGCAAGGGACTAGCGGGAGGGCTGGGAGATACGCAGTATTTT. It encodes CASKGLAGGLGDTQYF.

The chain is built from TRBV14 and TRBJ2-1; D may be TRBD2 (6 bases). CDR1 is SGHDN, CDR2 FVKESK, per germline. V was shortened by 4 bases and J by 6 bases, with 10 bases between the two germline ends. The length of the CDR3 is 13 residues. The CDR3 protein is CASSRQGGNEQFF. CDR3 bases: TGTGCCAGCAGCCGGCAGGGAGGCAATGAGCAGTTCTTC.

The V call is TRBV5-1, the J call TRBJ2-7, with D possibly matching TRBD2 (5 bases). The CDR3 contains 14 residues. The V and J ends lost 0 bases and 0 bases respectively, with 7 bases between them. CDR1 is SGHRS, CDR2 YFSETQ, per germline. The CDR3 reads CASSLEGSSYEQYF. DNA for the CDR3: TGCGCCAGCAGCTTGGAAGGGAGCTCCTACGAGCAGTACTTC. Complete variable domain (other parts from reference TRBV5-1 and TRBJ2-7): KAGVTQTPRYLIKTRGQQVTLSCSPISGHRSVSWYQQTPGQGLQFLFEYFSETQRNKGNFPGRFSGRQFSNSRSEMNVSTLELGDSALYLCASSLEGSSYEQYFGPGTRLTVT.

The rearrangement joins TRBV14 to TRBJ1-2; D remains ambiguous. V gave up 0 bases and J gave up 4 bases, with 6 bases separating them. CDR3 size: 13 residues. Germline CDR1 SGHDN, CDR2 FVKESK. The CDR3 sequence is CASSQESSYGYTF. CDR3 bases: TGTGCCAGCAGCCAAGAATCCAGCTATGGCTACACCTTC.

The chain is built from TRBV5-1 and TRBJ1-3, with 7 nucleotides matching TRBD1. The CDR3 runs 15 residues. From germline, CDR1 is SGHRS and CDR2 YFSETQ. V lost 0 bases to trimming and J lost 3 bases; unmatched junction nucleotides: 3. CDR3 DNA: TGCGCCAGCAGCTTGGGGGGACAGCGTGGAAACACCATATATTTT. It codes for CASSLGGQRGNTIYF.

The V call is TRBV27, the J call TRBJ2-5; 7 nucleotides align to TRBD1. The CDR3 has 14 amino acids. In germline, CDR1 is MNHEY, CDR2 SMNVEV (reference sequence). V dropped 1 base and J dropped 2; count of bases not matched to a gene: 1. The CDR3 here is CASSLLGQQETQYF. CDR3 coding DNA: TGTGCCAGCAGTTTATTGGGACAGCAAGAGACCCAGTACTTC.

The V gene is TRBV6-4, the J gene TRBJ2-3; no definite D call. The CDR3 has 11 residues. Trimming left V 10 bases short and J 6 bases short, with 11 bases between. CDR1 and CDR2 from the germline V gene are MRHNA and SNTAGT. Written as DNA, the CDR3 is TGTGCCACCGAGGCGCCCGATACGCAGTATTTT. Residues: CATEAPDTQYF.

The sample holds a few counts of this clone. The chain employs TRBV6-6 and TRBJ1-1, with D possibly matching TRBD1 (5 bases). Germline assignment: CDR1 MNHNY and CDR2 SVGAGI (reference sequence). Trimming took off 6 bases at V and 5 bases at J, with 16 bases between the two ends. The CDR3 sequence is 14 residues long. The CDR3 DNA sequence: TGTGCCAGCAGAGGGGACTCCTGGAGGACTGAAGCTTTCTTT. Protein sequence: CASRGDSWRTEAFF.

This clone is a singleton in its sample. This chain links TRBV5-1 with TRBJ2-1, with 11 nucleotides matching TRBD2. V lost 1 base, J lost 6 bases, and 6 bases stayed unmatched. Germline assignment: CDR1 SGHRS and CDR2 YFSETQ. The CDR3 length is 16 residues. In DNA form, the CDR3 reads TGCGCCAGCAGCTTGTTAGCGGGGGGGCAGGGCAATGAGCAGTTCTTC. Translated: CASSLLAGGQGNEQFF.

This CDR3 is CSATSGNTEAFF. As DNA, the CDR3 is TGCAGCGCCACGTCGGGGAACACTGAAGCTTTCTTT. The V and J genes are TRBV29-1 and TRBJ1-1; D is uncertain. The CDR3 has 12 residues. Germline V lookup: CDR1 SQVTM, CDR2 ANQGSEA. The V and J ends lost 7 bases and 1 base respectively, with 10 bases between them.

This chain links TRBV19 with TRBJ2-7, with 8 bases lining up with TRBD2. Trimming at V came to 6 bases and at J to 5 bases, leaving 12 bases not matched to a gene. Germline V CDR1 and CDR2: LNHDA, SQIVND (reference sequence). This CDR3 is 15 amino acids long. CDR3 sequence (DNA): TGTGCCAGTAGAGGTCAAATAGCGGGAAACGACGAGCAGTACTTC. It yields the protein CASRGQIAGNDEQYF.

This clone was found once. V and J are TRBV29-1 and TRBJ2-3; a possible D gene is TRBD2 (5 bases). The germline CDR1 and CDR2 sequences are SQVTM and ANQGSEA. V was shortened by 1 base and J by 2 bases, with 7 bases between the two germline ends. The CDR3 sequence is 13 residues long. In DNA form, the CDR3 reads TGCAGCGTTGAAGGCGGGTACACAGATACGCAGTATTTT. Translated: CSVEGGYTDTQYF.

The gene calls are TRBV5-1 and TRBJ2-5; TRBD2 matches 7 bases. The germline gives CDR1 SGHRS, CDR2 YFSETQ. Losses at the gene ends were 3 bases for V and 6 bases for J; bases not matched to a gene: 20. This CDR3 is built from 18 residues. The CDR3 loop reads CASSWVYEGTTDLKTQYF. CDR3 in DNA: TGCGCCAGCAGCTGGGTGTATGAAGGGACTACAGACCTAAAGACCCAGTACTTC. Using reference TRBV5-1 and TRBJ2-5 for the parts outside the CDR3, the full variable domain is KAGVTQTPRYLIKTRGQQVTLSCSPISGHRSVSWYQQTPGQGLQFLFEYFSETQRNKGNFPGRFSGRQFSNSRSEMNVSTLELGDSALYLCASSWVYEGTTDLKTQYFGPGTRLLVL.

J is TRBJ2-1 and V is TRBV19, with 14 bases lining up with TRBD2. The CDR3 contains 15 residues. Germline assignment: CDR1 LNHDA and CDR2 SQIVND (reference sequence). The V gene end was trimmed by 4 bases and the J gene end by 8 bases; junction bases not matched to a gene: 4. The CDR3 spells CASSTGTSGGDEQFF. In DNA form, the CDR3 reads TGTGCCAGTAGTACCGGGACTAGCGGGGGCGATGAGCAGTTCTTC. Full variable domain (missing parts from reference TRBV19 and TRBJ2-1): DGGITQSPKYLFRKEGQNVTLSCEQNLNHDAMYWYRQDPGQGLRLIYYSQIVNDFQKGDIAEGYSVSREKKESFPLTVTSAQKNPTAFYLCASSTGTSGGDEQFFGPGTRLTVL.

The chain has TRBV6-6 and TRBJ1-6; D ambiguous. V lost 2 bases, J lost 0 bases, and 5 bases lay in between. Germline CDR1 MNHNY, CDR2 SVGAGI (reference sequence). This CDR3 contains 15 residues. The CDR3 DNA is TGTGCCAGCAGTTACGGGAGCTCCTATAATTCACCCCTCCACTTT. Translation gives CASSYGSSYNSPLHF.

The CDR3 loop reads CASSGTGQETQYF. DNA for the CDR3: TGCGCCAGCAGCGGGACAGGCCAAGAGACCCAGTACTTC. The chain recombines TRBV5-1 with TRBJ2-5, with TRBD1 matching over 8 bases. The V gene's germline CDR1 is SGHRS and CDR2 YFSETQ. J gave up 1 base and V 4 bases, and 0 bases lay outside the gene matches. CDR3 length: 13 amino acids. Together with reference TRBV5-1 and TRBJ2-5, the CDR3 gives the full variable domain: KAGVTQTPRYLIKTRGQQVTLSCSPISGHRSVSWYQQTPGQGLQFLFEYFSETQRNKGNFPGRFSGRQFSNSRSEMNVSTLELGDSALYLCASSGTGQETQYFGPGTRLLVL.

V gene TRBV6-5 combines with J gene TRBJ2-7; 7 positions agree with TRBD2. Germline V gives CDR1 MNHEY, CDR2 SVGAGI. CDR3 length: 12 amino acids. V shed 6 bases, J shed 6 bases, and the junction held 5 bases outside the gene matches. The CDR3 coding sequence is TGTGCCAGCAGGAAGCCTAGCGGCGAGCAGTACTTC. It specifies CASRKPSGEQYF.